This T cell receptor beta chain was recorded in a study of response to subunit inactivated influenza vaccine. Whole-study findings and limits: Each seasonal influenza vaccination recruits few new T cells, the authors suggested.

There are many counts of this clonotype. The target antigen is unknown. Each CDR3 protein is one row after TCRdb ran MiXCR on the RT-PCR reads. The sample has roughly 570,000 distinct CDR3 sequences, about 14% seen once. The CDR3 spans 17 residues. Trimming pared 6 bases from V and 2 bases from J, leaving 23 bases between. Sequenced material: PBMCs from blood, taken approximately 13 days after vaccination. The TCR originated in a man aged 45-65 years who received an inactivated influenza vaccine. The gene calls are TRBV12-3 or TRBV12-4 and TRBJ2-7; perhaps TRBD1 as D (6 bases). The CDR3 DNA reads TGTGCCAGCAGCACAACGGACAGTCGTCTTCCTACCTACGAGCAGTACTTC. It encodes CASSTTDSRLPTYEQYF.